Listed below are T cell receptor beta chains from one sample, sequenced in a study of cytomegalovirus exposure and HLA in healthy donors. Libraries were prepared by immunoSEQ multiplex PCR; TCRdb keeps only in-frame clonotypes and omits some of them. The sample records 130,000 or so clones, about 83% being singletons. Sequencing was performed on PBMCs. The source is a man aged 25 to 40 in good health and CMV-seronegative. CDR3s include the opening cysteine and the closing phenylalanine or tryptophan. Fields, in order: D gene, J gene, clone size, V gene, CDR3 protein, CDR3 DNA. A D gene is named only where the DNA matches it firmly. A clone size is listed for some rows: how often the clone was seen (once, few, many), or a class if it is expanded.

TRBD2	TRBJ2-7	-	TRBV4-1	CASSQGEGPYEQYF	TGCGCCAGCAGCCAAGGGGAGGGCCCCTACGAGCAGTACTTC
TRBD1	TRBJ2-3	-	TRBV5-4	CASSRGQGITDTQYF	TGTGCCAGCAGCCGGGGACAGGGAATTACAGATACGCAGTATTTT
-	TRBJ2-2	-	TRBV7-3	CASSYTTANTGELFF	TGTGCCAGCAGCTATACGACAGCGAACACCGGGGAGCTGTTTTTT
-	TRBJ1-1	-	TRBV28	CASSPADRLHEAFF	TGTGCCAGCAGTCCGGCTGACAGACTCCATGAAGCTTTCTTT
TRBD2	TRBJ2-3	few	TRBV6-4	CASSPVGSGGADTQYF	TGTGCCAGCAGCCCCGTGGGGAGCGGGGGTGCAGATACGCAGTATTTT
-	TRBJ1-1	-	TRBV19	CASSTAMWSNTEAFF	TGTGCCAGTAGTACCGCAATGTGGAGTAACACTGAAGCTTTCTTT
-	TRBJ2-7	-	TRBV27	CASSYPQGGEQYF	TGTGCCAGCAGTTACCCCCAGGGGGGAGAGCAGTACTTC
-	TRBJ1-5	-	TRBV28	CASRRISGPGADQPQHF	TGTGCCAGTCGACGCATTTCGGGGCCAGGGGCCGATCAGCCCCAGCATTTT
-	TRBJ2-5	-	TRBV6-1	CASGQLQETQYF	TGTGCCAGTGGACAGTTACAAGAGACCCAGTACTTC
TRBD2	TRBJ2-2	-	TRBV9	CASSTHGLAGGPNTGELFF	TGTGCCAGCAGCACCCACGGACTAGCGGGGGGGCCGAACACCGGGGAGCTGTTTTTT
-	TRBJ1-1	few	TRBV18	CASSPLGEGNTEAFF	TGTGCCAGCTCACCTCTAGGGGAGGGGAACACTGAAGCTTTCTTT
TRBD2	TRBJ2-5	-	TRBV30	CAWGTSRETQYF	TGTGCCTGGGGGACTAGCCGGGAGACCCAGTACTTC
-	TRBJ2-2	-	TRBV27	CASSLITGGRAGTGELFF	TGTGCCAGCAGTTTAATCACGGGGGGCAGGGCGGGCACCGGGGAGCTGTTTTTT
-	TRBJ1-1	-	TRBV28	CASSQGWETEAFF	TGTGCCAGCAGCCAGGGGTGGGAAACTGAAGCTTTCTTT
-	TRBJ1-5	-	TRBV5-1	CASSPTGVSNQPQHF	TGCGCCAGCAGCCCCACCGGGGTTAGCAATCAGCCCCAGCATTTT
-	TRBJ1-2	once	TRBV5-1	CASSLTGPGHGYTF	TGCGCCAGCAGCTTGACAGGACCTGGTCATGGCTACACCTTC
-	TRBJ1-1	-	TRBV7-9	CASSPHGGLRNTEAFF	TGTGCCAGCAGCCCACACGGGGGACTCAGGAACACTGAAGCTTTCTTT
-	TRBJ2-3	-	TRBV6-1	CASLKGGTDTQYF	TGTGCCAGCCTTAAAGGGGGCACAGATACGCAGTATTTT
-	TRBJ1-1	-	TRBV7-6	CASSGNRDTEAFF	TGTGCCAGCAGCGGTAACAGGGACACTGAAGCTTTCTTT
TRBD1	TRBJ1-2	-	TRBV28	CASSPRAPGGVVYTF	TGTGCCAGCAGTCCCCGGGCGCCAGGGGGCGTAGTCTACACCTTC
TRBD1	TRBJ1-2	-	TRBV4-3	CASSRYGTGESYGYTF	TGCGCCAGCAGCCGATACGGGACAGGGGAGTCCTATGGCTACACCTTC
TRBD1	TRBJ2-2	few	TRBV27	CASRSGGTGELFF	TGTGCCAGCAGGTCAGGGGGTACCGGGGAGCTGTTTTTT
-	TRBJ2-3	-	TRBV9	CASSPEGTSTDTQYF	TGTGCCAGCAGCCCCGAGGGGACTAGCACAGATACGCAGTATTTT
-	TRBJ2-1	few	TRBV2	CASSVNSRFNEQFF	TGTGCCAGCAGTGTCAACTCCAGGTTCAATGAGCAGTTCTTC
TRBD1	TRBJ2-3	-	TRBV4-2	CASSQQSGTGGTDTQYF	TGTGCCAGCAGCCAACAAAGCGGGACAGGGGGTACAGATACGCAGTATTTT
-	TRBJ1-5	-	TRBV7-8	CASRSGERDRQPQHF	TGTGCCAGCAGGTCAGGGGAAAGAGATAGGCAGCCCCAGCATTTT
-	TRBJ1-1	-	TRBV5-6	CASSLVRASVSTEAFF	TGTGCCAGCAGCTTAGTGCGTGCGAGTGTGAGCACTGAAGCTTTCTTT
-	TRBJ1-2	-	TRBV4-2	CASSQGQFGYTF	TGTGCCAGCAGCCAAGGACAGTTTGGCTACACCTTC
TRBD1	TRBJ2-5	-	TRBV28	CASTQGVQETQYF	TGTGCCAGCACCCAGGGGGTCCAAGAGACCCAGTACTTC
-	TRBJ2-7	-	TRBV14	CASRKTGSAYEQYF	TGTGCCAGCAGAAAAACAGGGTCTGCCTACGAGCAGTACTTC
TRBD2	TRBJ2-5	-	TRBV7-6	CASSFEGGVIETQYF	TGTGCCAGCAGCTTCGAGGGAGGGGTTATAGAGACCCAGTACTTC
TRBD2	TRBJ2-1	once	TRBV19	CASSPGTSGASYNEQFF	TGTGCCAGTAGTCCGGGGACTAGCGGGGCCTCCTACAATGAGCAGTTCTTC
TRBD1	TRBJ1-1	-	TRBV16	CASSQSPGGMNTEAFF	TGTGCCAGCAGCCAATCCCCAGGGGGTATGAACACTGAAGCTTTCTTT
-	TRBJ2-6	-	TRBV2	CASSRDSGANVLTF	TGTGCCAGCAGCAGGGACTCTGGGGCCAACGTCCTGACTTTC
-	TRBJ1-2	-	TRBV30	CACGQGGYTF	TGTGCCTGCGGACAAGGCGGCTACACCTTC
-	TRBJ2-3	-	TRBV27	CASSGGRGATQYF	TGTGCCAGCAGTGGAGGGCGGGGAGCTACGCAGTATTTT
TRBD1	TRBJ1-1	-	TRBV9	CASSAGQHTSNTEAFF	TGTGCCAGCAGCGCGGGACAGCACACCTCGAACACTGAAGCTTTCTTT
TRBD2	TRBJ2-3	few	TRBV10-3	CASGTSGEDTQYF	TGTGCCAGTGGGACTAGCGGGGAGGATACGCAGTATTTT
-	TRBJ1-5	-	TRBV5-6	CASSFSYGRNQPQHF	TGTGCCAGCAGCTTTAGCTATGGGAGAAATCAGCCCCAGCATTTT
-	TRBJ1-4	-	TRBV19	CASSNTGTENEKLFF	TGTGCCAGTAGTAACACCGGGACTGAGAATGAAAAACTGTTTTTT
-	TRBJ2-7	-	TRBV4-1	CASSQVTASSYEQYF	TGCGCCAGCAGCCAAGTGACGGCTAGCTCCTACGAGCAGTACTTC
-	TRBJ2-7	-	TRBV30	CAWSTGHIEQYF	TGTGCCTGGAGCACAGGACATATCGAGCAGTACTTC
TRBD2	TRBJ2-1	-	TRBV18	CASSPPSAGGHNEQFF	TGTGCCAGCTCACCACCGTCCGCGGGAGGGCACAATGAGCAGTTCTTC
TRBD1	TRBJ2-3	-	TRBV4-3	CASSLWDSRSLGTQYF	TGCGCCAGCAGCCTGTGGGACAGCCGCAGTTTAGGCACGCAGTATTTT
TRBD1	TRBJ2-7	-	TRBV5-4	CASSLPRGRSGTYEQYF	TGTGCCAGCAGCTTGCCCAGGGGGCGATCGGGGACCTACGAGCAGTACTTC
TRBD1	TRBJ1-5	-	TRBV5-8	CASRIRGAGQPQHF	TGTGCCAGCAGAATCAGGGGGGCCGGGCAGCCCCAGCATTTT
TRBD1	TRBJ1-4	-	TRBV29-1	CSAGGGGGEKLFF	TGCAGCGCCGGAGGAGGGGGCGGAGAAAAACTGTTTTTT
-	TRBJ1-1	-	TRBV18	CASSPGWDTEAFF	TGTGCCAGCTCACCGGGCTGGGACACTGAAGCTTTCTTT
-	TRBJ1-5	-	TRBV5-1	CASSLGQGFSNQPQHF	TGCGCCAGCAGCTTGGGGCAGGGCTTTAGCAATCAGCCCCAGCATTTT
-	TRBJ1-3	-	TRBV7-2	CASSPSQGVGADTIYF	TGTGCCAGCAGCCCCTCACAGGGAGTAGGGGCGGACACCATATATTTT